A selection of T cell receptor beta chains follows, all from one sample in a study of blood T cell repertoires in COVID-19. Repertoires were generated with immunoSEQ multiplex PCR, while TCRdb's copy carries only in-frame clones and drops some. Of 220,000 or so clones in the sample, about 85% are singletons; the top ten hold more than 4.5%. Sequencing input: peripheral blood. These receptors were collected from a woman aged 60-75 years who had recovered from COVID-19. Both conserved end residues are part of each CDR3. Each record gives: clone size, D gene, J gene, V gene, CDR3 DNA, CDR3 protein. D genes are given only for firm matches. Clone size is shown for a subset of rows, as once, few, many or a class of expanded clone.

abundance: NA
d_gene: TRBD1
j_gene: TRBJ1-1
v_gene: TRBV18
CDR3nt: TGTGCCAGCTCACCACCGCGGACAGGGCGGGTCACTGAAGCTTTCTTT
CDR3aa: CASSPPRTGRVTEAFF

abundance: NA
d_gene: TRBD1
j_gene: TRBJ2-7
v_gene: TRBV19
CDR3nt: TGTGCCAGTAGCGAGACAGGGTCACTCTCCTACGAGCAGTACTTC
CDR3aa: CASSETGSLSYEQYF

abundance: few
d_gene: TRBD2
j_gene: TRBJ2-1
v_gene: TRBV7-2
CDR3nt: TGTGCCAGCAGCCCCCCGGGTCTAGCGGGGGGCCTCATTGAGCAGTTCTTC
CDR3aa: CASSPPGLAGGLIEQFF

abundance: NA
d_gene: NA
j_gene: TRBJ2-4
v_gene: TRBV29-1
CDR3nt: TGCAGCGTTTCAAAGACGGGGTTCTTCGCCAAAAACATTCAGTACTTC
CDR3aa: CSVSKTGFFAKNIQYF

abundance: few
d_gene: NA
j_gene: TRBJ2-1
v_gene: TRBV7-2
CDR3nt: TGTGCCAGCAGCTTAGCAGGGCGGGTTCGTGAGCAGTTCTTC
CDR3aa: CASSLAGRVREQFF

abundance: NA
d_gene: NA
j_gene: TRBJ2-7
v_gene: TRBV10-3
CDR3nt: TGTGCCATCAGACAGGTCTACGAGCAGTACTTC
CDR3aa: CAIRQVYEQYF

abundance: NA
d_gene: TRBD2
j_gene: TRBJ2-1
v_gene: TRBV9
CDR3nt: TGTGCCAGCAGCGTAGATGGCGGGAGCTACAATGAGCAGTTCTTC
CDR3aa: CASSVDGGSYNEQFF

abundance: NA
d_gene: NA
j_gene: TRBJ2-7
v_gene: TRBV6-5
CDR3nt: TGTGCCAGCAGCCGCAGGTTGGACAGCCGCTACGAGCAGTACTTC
CDR3aa: CASSRRLDSRYEQYF

abundance: NA
d_gene: NA
j_gene: TRBJ1-5
v_gene: TRBV30
CDR3nt: TGTGCCTGGAGTGTAAGCCGGAATCAGCCCCAGCATTTT
CDR3aa: CAWSVSRNQPQHF

abundance: NA
d_gene: TRBD1
j_gene: TRBJ1-2
v_gene: TRBV18
CDR3nt: TGTGCCAGCTCACCACAACAGGGGGCTAACTATGGCTACACCTTC
CDR3aa: CASSPQQGANYGYTF

abundance: NA
d_gene: NA
j_gene: TRBJ1-2
v_gene: TRBV7-9
CDR3nt: TGTGCCAGCAGCCCCCGCGGGACGGCTAACTATGGCTACACCTTC
CDR3aa: CASSPRGTANYGYTF

abundance: few
d_gene: TRBD1
j_gene: TRBJ1-3
v_gene: TRBV27
CDR3nt: TGTGCCAGCAGTTTACGCCCAGGACAGGGGGCAGGTGGAAACACCATATATTTT
CDR3aa: CASSLRPGQGAGGNTIYF

abundance: NA
d_gene: NA
j_gene: TRBJ1-1
v_gene: TRBV18
CDR3nt: TGTGCCAGCTCACCAACGGGATCAAACACTGAAGCTTTCTTT
CDR3aa: CASSPTGSNTEAFF

abundance: NA
d_gene: TRBD1
j_gene: TRBJ2-3
v_gene: TRBV29-1
CDR3nt: TGCAGCGTTACGACAGGGGCAGATACGCAGTATTTT
CDR3aa: CSVTTGADTQYF

abundance: NA
d_gene: NA
j_gene: TRBJ2-7
v_gene: TRBV5-1
CDR3nt: TGCGCCAGCAGCCGCGATTCAAGGGGAACCTACGAGCAGTACTTC
CDR3aa: CASSRDSRGTYEQYF

abundance: NA
d_gene: NA
j_gene: TRBJ1-2
v_gene: TRBV5-1
CDR3nt: TGCGCCAGCAGCTTGGCAGGGATACAGACAGATGGCTACACCTTC
CDR3aa: CASSLAGIQTDGYTF

abundance: NA
d_gene: NA
j_gene: TRBJ2-2
v_gene: TRBV14
CDR3nt: TGTGCCAGCAGCCTGGCGGTGGGGGGGCCGTCCGGGGAGCTGTTTTTT
CDR3aa: CASSLAVGGPSGELFF

abundance: NA
d_gene: NA
j_gene: TRBJ2-5
v_gene: TRBV5-1
CDR3nt: TGCGCCAGCAGCTTTATTGGTACAGGAGAAGAGACCCAGTACTTC
CDR3aa: CASSFIGTGEETQYF

abundance: NA
d_gene: TRBD2
j_gene: TRBJ2-1
v_gene: TRBV3-1/TRBV3-2
CDR3nt: TGTGCCAGCAGCCAGGATCGGGAGCGGGGGGTTTACAATGAGCAGTTCTTC
CDR3aa: CASSQDRERGVYNEQFF

abundance: NA
d_gene: NA
j_gene: TRBJ1-3
v_gene: TRBV4-1
CDR3nt: TGCGCCAGCAGCCAAGTTCGGGGGTCTGGAAACACCATATATTTT
CDR3aa: CASSQVRGSGNTIYF

abundance: NA
d_gene: NA
j_gene: TRBJ1-2
v_gene: TRBV12-3/TRBV12-4
CDR3nt: TGTGCCAGCAGTTTAATCTACGGCTACACCTTC
CDR3aa: CASSLIYGYTF

abundance: NA
d_gene: NA
j_gene: TRBJ2-3
v_gene: TRBV9
CDR3nt: TGTGCCAGCAGCGGTAGCGCAGATACGCAGTATTTT
CDR3aa: CASSGSADTQYF

abundance: NA
d_gene: NA
j_gene: TRBJ1-2
v_gene: TRBV12-3/TRBV12-4
CDR3nt: TGTGCCAGCAGTTTGTCCAATGATGGCTACACCTTC
CDR3aa: CASSLSNDGYTF

abundance: NA
d_gene: TRBD1
j_gene: TRBJ1-2
v_gene: TRBV12-3/TRBV12-4
CDR3nt: TGTGCCAGCAGTAAAGGACAGGGGACTGGCTACACCTTC
CDR3aa: CASSKGQGTGYTF

abundance: NA
d_gene: NA
j_gene: TRBJ2-7
v_gene: TRBV5-4
CDR3nt: TGTGCCAGCAGCTTCGGCGGAGATTACGAGCAGTACTTC
CDR3aa: CASSFGGDYEQYF

abundance: NA
d_gene: NA
j_gene: TRBJ1-2
v_gene: TRBV9
CDR3nt: TGTGCCAGCAGCGTAAATTCAGGTTGGGGCTACACCTTC
CDR3aa: CASSVNSGWGYTF

abundance: NA
d_gene: NA
j_gene: TRBJ1-2
v_gene: TRBV19
CDR3nt: TGTGCCAGTCGATCGACAGTACTTCGCTATGGCTACACCTTC
CDR3aa: CASRSTVLRYGYTF

abundance: NA
d_gene: NA
j_gene: TRBJ1-1
v_gene: TRBV7-8
CDR3nt: TGTGCCAGCAGCGCACGGCGGGTAGACACTGAAGCTTTCTTT
CDR3aa: CASSARRVDTEAFF

abundance: NA
d_gene: TRBD2
j_gene: TRBJ2-5
v_gene: TRBV30
CDR3nt: TGTGCCTGGAGTGTGGGACTAGCGGGGCCCCCGGACTTC
CDR3aa: CAWSVGLAGPPDF

abundance: NA
d_gene: TRBD1
j_gene: TRBJ2-7
v_gene: TRBV10-2
CDR3nt: TGCGCCAGCAGTCGACAGGGGGCCACCTACGAGCAGTACTTC
CDR3aa: CASSRQGATYEQYF

abundance: NA
d_gene: TRBD1
j_gene: TRBJ2-5
v_gene: TRBV13
CDR3nt: TGTGCCAGCGGTCCCACAGAACCGGGACAGGGGGCCGTTGAGACCCAGTACTTC
CDR3aa: CASGPTEPGQGAVETQYF

abundance: NA
d_gene: TRBD2
j_gene: TRBJ2-5
v_gene: TRBV4-1
CDR3nt: TGCGCCAGCAGCCAAGACCCTAGCGGGGTCACAACCCAGTACTTC
CDR3aa: CASSQDPSGVTTQYF

abundance: NA
d_gene: NA
j_gene: TRBJ1-5
v_gene: TRBV9
CDR3nt: TGTGCCAGCAGCGCAACAGGGTTAGGTCAGCCCCAGCATTTT
CDR3aa: CASSATGLGQPQHF

abundance: NA
d_gene: TRBD2
j_gene: TRBJ2-2
v_gene: TRBV2
CDR3nt: TGTGCCAGCAGCCCCCTAGCGGAGTATACCGGGGAGCTGTTTTTT
CDR3aa: CASSPLAEYTGELFF

abundance: NA
d_gene: TRBD2
j_gene: TRBJ2-7
v_gene: TRBV3-1/TRBV3-2
CDR3nt: TGTGCCAGCAGCCAAGACGGACGGGGGGGCTTCGAGCAGTACTTC
CDR3aa: CASSQDGRGGFEQYF

abundance: NA
d_gene: NA
j_gene: TRBJ1-1
v_gene: TRBV27
CDR3nt: TGTGCCAGCAGTTTTGCAGGTACCGAAGCTTTCTTT
CDR3aa: CASSFAGTEAFF

abundance: NA
d_gene: TRBD1
j_gene: TRBJ2-5
v_gene: TRBV15
CDR3nt: TGTGCCACCAGCAGAACATACAGGGGAGAGACCCAGTACTTC
CDR3aa: CATSRTYRGETQYF

abundance: NA
d_gene: TRBD2
j_gene: TRBJ2-7
v_gene: TRBV5-1
CDR3nt: TGCGCCAGCAGCGAAGGGCGCTCGCGGGGGGGCTGGTACGAGCAGTACTTC
CDR3aa: CASSEGRSRGGWYEQYF

abundance: NA
d_gene: NA
j_gene: TRBJ1-2
v_gene: TRBV6-1
CDR3nt: TGTGCCAGCAGTGAAGCGCTGGCCGGGGACTATGGCTACACCTTC
CDR3aa: CASSEALAGDYGYTF

abundance: NA
d_gene: TRBD2
j_gene: TRBJ2-7
v_gene: TRBV19
CDR3nt: TGTGCCAGTGCAGGGTCCGGGGGGGGCGAGCAGTACTTC
CDR3aa: CASAGSGGGEQYF

abundance: few
d_gene: TRBD2
j_gene: TRBJ2-5
v_gene: TRBV7-8
CDR3nt: TGTGCCAGCAGCTTAGGACTAGCGGGCTCCCAAGAGACCCAGTACTTC
CDR3aa: CASSLGLAGSQETQYF

abundance: NA
d_gene: NA
j_gene: TRBJ1-3
v_gene: TRBV6-5
CDR3nt: TGTGCCAGCAGTTACTCGGCCCTCCCCGGAAACACCATATATTTT
CDR3aa: CASSYSALPGNTIYF

abundance: NA
d_gene: NA
j_gene: TRBJ1-2
v_gene: TRBV5-5
CDR3nt: TGTGCCAGCAGCAGCACAGGGTCATCGAACTATGGCTACACCTTC
CDR3aa: CASSSTGSSNYGYTF

abundance: NA
d_gene: TRBD1
j_gene: TRBJ2-2
v_gene: TRBV2
CDR3nt: TGTGCCAGCAGTGGAACAGGGGGCTTTGTCACCGGGGAGCTGTTTTTT
CDR3aa: CASSGTGGFVTGELFF